The 30 T cell receptor beta chains below were found in one sample sequenced in a study of shared clonotypes between healthy human individuals. Sequencing was performed with immunoSEQ multiplex PCR; in TCRdb, only in-frame clones are kept and a portion is missing. The top ten clones hold 0.39% of a sample with millions of clones, over 90% of them seen once. Material: naive CD4+ T cells from PBMCs. Stated subset: CD45RA+ positively selected. Receptors originate from a man aged 18 to 29 in good health. Some clones in this sample may be carry-over from other donors' samples.

About this clone itself: Other DNA sequences of this sample code for an identical CDR3. The chain recombines TRBV19 with TRBJ2-2; D may be TRBD1 or TRBD2 (6 bases each). Trimming pared 2 bases from V and 4 bases from J, leaving 11 bases between. Germline lookup yields CDR1 LNHDA and CDR2 SQIVND (reference sequence). The CDR3 consists of 15 residues. The CDR3 nucleotides read TGTGCCAGTAGTATAAGGGGGGCGATCACCGGGGAGCTGTTTTTT. It yields the protein CASSIRGAITGELFF.

The V call is TRBV9, the J call TRBJ2-1; D is tentatively TRBD1 or TRBD2 (5 bases each). Trimming pared 4 bases from V and 1 base from J, leaving 12 bases between. Per the germline V gene, CDR1 is SGDLS and CDR2 is YYNGEE. The CDR3 is 15 amino acids. The CDR3: CASSPMGVSYNEQFF. CDR3 coding DNA: TGTGCCAGCAGCCCCATGGGGGTGTCCTACAATGAGCAGTTCTTC.

J is TRBJ2-7 and V is TRBV27; 8 nucleotides align to TRBD1. This CDR3 spans 15 amino acids. From germline, CDR1 is MNHEY and CDR2 SMNVEV (reference sequence). V trimming: 5 bases; J trimming: 0 bases; junction bases outside the gene matches: 6. The CDR3 DNA reads as TGTGCCAGCAGTCCGAGGACAGGGAGCTCCTACGAGCAGTACTTC. It specifies CASSPRTGSSYEQYF.

CDR3: CASSYSGLAAQETQYF. CDR3 DNA: TGTGCCAGCAGTTACTCGGGTCTAGCGGCCCAAGAGACCCAGTACTTC. The chain links TRBV6-6 to TRBJ2-5; TRBD2 matches at 7 bases. This CDR3 region has 16 residues. Germline CDR1 MNHNY, CDR2 SVGAGI (reference sequence). Unmatched junction bases numbered 5, after V lost 0 bases and J lost 1 base.

CDR3: CATEIAGRVSGANVLTF. As DNA, the CDR3 is TGTGCCACCGAGATCGCAGGGAGGGTCTCTGGGGCCAACGTCCTGACTTTC. The chain has TRBV28 and TRBJ2-6; TRBD2 aligns across 7 bases. Trimming cost V 10 bases and J 0 bases; bases outside gene matches: 12. The CDR3 contains 17 residues. Per the germline V gene, CDR1 is MDHEN and CDR2 is SYDVKM.

The chain joins TRBV5-1 to TRBJ2-3; D call uncertain. Trimming removed 4 bases from V and 0 bases from J, with 12 bases in between. Germline V lookup: CDR1 SGHRS, CDR2 YFSETQ. The CDR3 contains 15 residues. CDR3: CASSPEVGSTDTQYF. The CDR3 nucleotides read TGCGCCAGCAGCCCAGAGGTGGGTAGCACAGATACGCAGTATTTT.

This chain joins TRBV15 and TRBJ2-7; D call uncertain. CDR1 and CDR2 (germline): LNHNV, YYDKDF (reference sequence). Trimming took 1 base from V and 3 from J, leaving 10 bases between them. The CDR3 runs to 14 residues. The CDR3 loop reads CATSRVGQLYEQYF. Written as DNA, the CDR3 is TGTGCCACCAGCAGAGTTGGGCAGCTCTACGAGCAGTACTTC.

The V call is TRBV5-1, the J call TRBJ2-5; TRBD2 matches 7 bases. With 4 bases clipped from V and 4 bases from J, the junction kept 13 bases outside the gene matches. The germline V gene has CDR1 SGHRS and CDR2 YFSETQ. CDR3 length equals 16 residues. In DNA form, the CDR3 reads TGCGCCAGCAGCCCGTTAGGTTTGCGGGAGAGAGAGACCCAGTACTTC. Its protein product is CASSPLGLRERETQYF. The full variable domain, completed using reference TRBV5-1 and TRBJ2-5, is KAGVTQTPRYLIKTRGQQVTLSCSPISGHRSVSWYQQTPGQGLQFLFEYFSETQRNKGNFPGRFSGRQFSNSRSEMNVSTLELGDSALYLCASSPLGLRERETQYFGPGTRLLVL.

The V gene is TRBV11-2, the J gene TRBJ2-5; D might be TRBD2 (6 bases). Germline CDR1 is SGHAT and CDR2 is FQNNGV. Trimming took off 5 bases at V and 4 bases at J, with 14 bases between the two ends. This CDR3 has 14 residues. CDR3 region: CASSRGTGLETQYF. As DNA, the CDR3 is TGTGCCAGCAGCCGGGGGACGGGGTTAGAGACCCAGTACTTC.

The chain recombines TRBV21-1 with TRBJ1-2; the D call in the table, TRBD1, was not verified against the DNA. TRBV21-1 is termed a pseudogene. The CDR3 has 13 residues. The CDR3 nucleotides are TGTGCCAGCAGCAGGGCAGTCGACTATGGCTACACCTTC. This encodes CASSRAVDYGYTF.

The chain combines TRBV5-1 with TRBJ2-3, with no clear D. V was trimmed by 2 bases and J by 2 bases, leaving 9 bases between them. This CDR3 has 14 residues. CDR1 is SGHRS, CDR2 YFSETQ, per germline. The CDR3 coding sequence is TGCGCCAGCAGCTTAGGATTTTACACAGATACGCAGTATTTT. It encodes CASSLGFYTDTQYF.

The V call is TRBV5-1, the J call TRBJ2-5, with TRBD1 matching over 7 bases. After removal of 2 bases from V and 3 bases from J, the junction contained 7 bases not matched to a gene. The CDR3 runs to 15 residues. The germline V gene has CDR1 SGHRS and CDR2 YFSETQ. CDR3 region: CASSFGGTDEETQYF. The CDR3 DNA reads TGCGCCAGCAGCTTTGGTGGGACAGACGAAGAGACCCAGTACTTC.

This sequence joins TRBV7-9 and TRBJ2-5, with TRBD2 matching 7 bases. This CDR3 spans 16 amino acids. Germline CDR1 is SEHNR and CDR2 is FQNEAQ (reference sequence). The V and J ends lost 1 base and 5 bases, in that order; junction bases with no gene match: 10. Here the CDR3 reads CASSLEGTSETETQYF. The CDR3 nucleotides are TGTGCCAGCAGCTTAGAAGGTACTAGCGAGACGGAGACCCAGTACTTC.

This chain connects TRBV5-5 to TRBJ1-4, with TRBD1 as a possible D gene (5 bases). CDR1 is SGHKS and CDR2 is YYEKEE in the germline V gene (reference sequence). V lost 5 bases and J 0 bases, leaving 14 bases between the germline ends. CDR3 length equals 16 residues. The CDR3 is CASRVGALATNEKLFF. The CDR3 nucleotides are TGTGCCAGCAGGGTTGGGGCTCTAGCAACTAATGAAAAACTGTTTTTT.

The V gene is TRBV7-8, the J gene TRBJ2-1; TRBD2 matches 12 bases. The germline CDR1 and CDR2 sequences are SGHVS and FQNEAQ. Trimming took 8 bases from V and 7 from J; bases not matched to a gene: 12. The CDR3 sequence is 16 residues long. CDR3 protein: CASSLRPGTSGNEQFF. Here the CDR3 DNA reads TGTGCCAGCTCCCTCAGACCGGGGACTAGCGGGAATGAGCAGTTCTTC.

The chain joins TRBV30 to TRBJ2-5; D tentatively fits TRBD1 or TRBD2 (5 bases each). The CDR3 is 13 amino acids. Trimming stripped 6 bases from V and 2 bases from J, with 13 bases between. The germline CDR1 and CDR2 sequences are GTSNPN and SVGIG (reference sequence). The CDR3 coding sequence is TGTGCCTGTTGGGACGGGCGACAAGAGACCCAGTACTTC. The encoded protein is CACWDGRQETQYF.

The chain has TRBV5-4 and TRBJ2-3; no reliable D call. With 1 base removed from V and 2 bases from J, the gap between germline ends came to 14 bases. Germline CDR1 reads SGHNT; CDR2 reads YYREEE (reference sequence). The CDR3 extends over 16 amino acids. CDR3 sequence reads: CASSLYNRPATDTQYF. CDR3 bases: TGTGCCAGCAGCTTGTACAATCGACCCGCCACAGATACGCAGTATTTT.

This clone was found once. This chain joins TRBV19 and TRBJ1-4, with unresolved D. CDR1 LNHDA and CDR2 SQIVND come from the germline V gene (reference sequence). The CDR3 totals 12 residues. Trimming stripped 3 bases from V and 5 bases from J, with 4 bases between. The CDR3 loop reads CASSIPNEKLFF. The CDR3 nucleotides are TGTGCCAGTAGTATTCCAAATGAAAAACTGTTTTTT.

The chain carries TRBV5-8 and TRBJ2-2; TRBD2 matches at 10 bases. This CDR3 region has 18 residues. Germline CDR1 reads SGHTS; CDR2 reads YDEGEE. J lost 0 bases, V lost 4 bases, and 9 bases had no gene match. The CDR3 reads CASSGRLAGATNTGELFF. CDR3 sequence (DNA): TGTGCCAGCAGCGGCCGCCTAGCGGGAGCGACGAACACCGGGGAGCTGTTTTTT.

The chain carries TRBV6-1 and TRBJ1-5, with TRBD1 matching over 8 bases. V trimming: 3 bases; J trimming: 9 bases; junction bases outside the gene matches: 10. The CDR3 is 15 amino acids. Germline CDR1 MNHNS, CDR2 SASEGT. The CDR3 DNA reads as TGTGCCAGCAGTGAGCCCGGACAGGGAGTCAGGCCCCAGCATTTT. Protein: CASSEPGQGVRPQHF.

The gene calls are TRBV6-6 and TRBJ2-1; unclear D gene. The CDR3 extends over 10 amino acids. The germline V gene encodes CDR1 MNHNY and CDR2 SVGAGI (reference sequence). V was trimmed by 7 bases and J by 8 bases, leaving 6 bases between them. The CDR3 loop is CASNQYEQFF. As DNA, the CDR3 is TGTGCCAGCAACCAGTATGAGCAGTTCTTC.

This clone was seen a handful of times. This chain connects TRBV29-1 to TRBJ1-1; the D gene is possibly TRBD1 (6 bases). This CDR3 comprises 14 residues. Germline V gives CDR1 SQVTM, CDR2 ANQGSEA. V shed 6 bases and J shed 3 bases, with 17 bases lying between them. The CDR3 region has the DNA TGCAGCGTAGCCCGGGACACGGGGTACACTGAAGCTTTCTTT. Its protein product is CSVARDTGYTEAFF. The full variable domain, completed using reference TRBV29-1 and TRBJ1-1, is SAVISQKPSRDICQRGTSLTIQCQVDSQVTMMFWYRQQPGQSLTLIATANQGSEATYESGFVIDKFPISRPNLTFSTLTVSNMSPEDSSIYLCSVARDTGYTEAFFGQGTRLTVV.

Regarding this clone: Other nucleotide sequences in the sample specify the same CDR3. V gene TRBV7-8 combines with J gene TRBJ2-3; D remains unclear. Germline assignment: CDR1 SGHVS and CDR2 FQNEAQ. Trimming removed 0 bases from V and 6 bases from J, with 4 bases in between. The CDR3 spans 12 residues. CDR3 amino acids: CASSLARDTQYF. The CDR3 nucleotides read TGTGCCAGCAGCTTAGCTAGGGATACGCAGTATTTT.

The CDR3: CASSLTPSGLGETQYF. CDR3 sequence (DNA): TGTGCCAGCAGCTTAACACCCTCAGGTCTTGGGGAGACCCAGTACTTC. This chain links TRBV7-3 with TRBJ2-5; no firm D call. This CDR3 is 16 amino acids long. The V end lost 0 bases, the J end lost 5 bases, and 16 bases lay between the germline ends. Germline values: CDR1 SGHTA, CDR2 FQGTGA.

The V gene is TRBV7-2, the J gene TRBJ2-4, with D possibly being TRBD1 (5 bases). This CDR3 spans 13 amino acids. The V gene's germline CDR1 is SGHTA and CDR2 FQGNSA. The V and J ends lost 3 bases and 4 bases respectively, with 7 bases between them. CDR3 residues: CASSFAGKNIQYF. Written as DNA, the CDR3 is TGTGCCAGCAGCTTCGCAGGGAAAAACATTCAGTACTTC.

This chain joins TRBV7-9 and TRBJ1-1, with D tentatively TRBD1 (5 bases). The germline CDR1 and CDR2 sequences are SEHNR and FQNEAQ (reference sequence). The CDR3 contains 14 residues. The V end was cut by 5 bases, the J end by 4 bases, with 14 bases between. In nucleotides, the CDR3 is TGTGCCAGCAGCGGGCAACAGGTGGGCACTGAAGCTTTCTTT. As protein: CASSGQQVGTEAFF.

The chain combines TRBV7-2 with TRBJ2-3; 7 bases are shared with TRBD2. V was clipped by 5 bases and J by 9 bases; unmatched bases: 11. Per germline, CDR1 SGHTA and CDR2 FQGNSA. The CDR3 loop spans 14 amino acids. The CDR3 protein is CASSQGRAAPTQYF. CDR3 nucleotides: TGTGCCAGCAGCCAAGGGAGGGCGGCCCCCACGCAGTATTTT. The whole variable domain, remainder taken from reference TRBV7-2 and TRBJ2-3, is GAGVSQSPSNKVTEKGKDVELRCDPISGHTALYWYRQSLGQGLEFLIYFQGNSAPDKSGLPSDRFSAERTGGSVSTLTIQRTQQEDSAVYLCASSQGRAAPTQYFGPGTRLTVL.

The chain couples TRBV15 to TRBJ2-1; TRBD2 agrees at 11 bases. The CDR3 runs to 17 residues. After removal of 3 bases from V and 4 bases from J, the junction contained 8 bases not matched to a gene. Looked up from germline, CDR1 is LNHNV and CDR2 is YYDKDF (reference sequence). DNA of the CDR3: TGTGCCACCAGCAGTTCCTCTAGCGGGGGGATTTACAATGAGCAGTTCTTC. It encodes CATSSSSSGGIYNEQFF.

The genes are TRBV7-3 and TRBJ2-2; 9 bases line up with TRBD2. There are 17 residues in the CDR3. CDR1 is SGHTA and CDR2 is FQGTGA in the germline V gene. The V and J ends lost 3 bases and 5 bases, in that order; junction bases with no gene match: 10. The CDR3 region has the DNA TGTGCCAGCAGCTTCATTAGCGGGGGCAAGTTTACCGGGGAGCTGTTTTTT. This sequence encodes CASSFISGGKFTGELFF.

This clone has more than one count but fewer than ten. This sequence joins TRBV28 and TRBJ1-5; 8 bases fit TRBD1. There are 15 residues in the CDR3. The V gene's germline CDR1 is MDHEN and CDR2 SYDVKM. The V segment lost 6 bases and the J segment 6 bases; nucleotides outside the gene matches: 10. The CDR3 sequence is CASRNQGAGAQPQHF. For the CDR3, the DNA is TGTGCCAGCAGAAATCAGGGGGCGGGAGCTCAGCCCCAGCATTTT.